This T cell receptor (beta chain) came from a study of technical replicates of blood from a few donors. Some clones are missing from TCRdb's copy, which holds only in-frame ones; the method was immunoSEQ multiplex PCR. The table shows approximately 81,000 clones, with nearly 96% occurring only once. CDR1 and CDR2 from the germline V gene are GTSNPN and SVGIG (reference sequence). The V and J ends lost 0 bases and 2 bases, in that order; junction bases with no gene match: 15. The length of the CDR3 is 18 residues. This clonotype originated in a human donor in good health. V is TRBV30 and J is TRBJ2-7; TRBD2 aligns across 8 bases. What was sequenced was T cells isolated from PBMCs. CDR3 protein: CAWSVQVREREIPYEQYF. The CDR3 DNA reads TGTGCCTGGAGTGTACAAGTCAGGGAGCGGGAGATACCCTACGAGCAGTACTTC.